What follows are 10 T cell receptor beta chains derived from one specimen sequenced in a study of T cell responses to AZD1222 COVID-19 vaccine. Repertoires were generated with immunoSEQ multiplex PCR, while TCRdb's copy carries only in-frame clones and drops some. The sample holds 70,000 to 85,000 clones, roughly 80% seen once. The sample consisted of peripheral blood, taken on day 0 of AZD1222 vaccination. All receptors come from an adult in good health.

This clone is a singleton in its sample. The rearrangement joins TRBV18 to TRBJ1-1, with D maybe TRBD1 (5 bases). The germline CDR1 and CDR2 sequences are KGHSH and LQKENI. The V end lost 1 base, the J end lost 3 bases, and 12 bases lay between the germline ends. The CDR3 totals 15 residues. CDR3 DNA sequence: TGTGCCAGCTCACCACGTGGCAGGGCGGACACTGAAGCTTTCTTT. Its translation is CASSPRGRADTEAFF.

This chain joins TRBV11-3 and TRBJ1-3; unclear D gene. Germline values: CDR1 SGHNT, CDR2 YENEEA. Deletions cut 5 bases from V and 5 bases from J, with 13 bases between. CDR3 length equals 14 residues. CDR3 DNA: TGTGCCAGCAGCGAGTCGGGGATGAGAAACACCATATATTTT. Its protein product is CASSESGMRNTIYF.

The V and J genes are TRBV7-9 and TRBJ2-6, with unresolved D. The V and J ends lost 5 bases and 1 base respectively, with 12 bases between them. Per germline, CDR1 SEHNR and CDR2 FQNEAQ (reference sequence). This CDR3 is built from 16 residues. In nucleotides, the CDR3 is TGTGCCAGCAGCGGACCTCGTCCATCTGGGGCCAACGTCCTGACTTTC. Residues: CASSGPRPSGANVLTF.

In its sample, this clone was seen once. V gene TRBV3-1 (or the pseudogene TRBV3-2) combines with J gene TRBJ2-1, with 9 positions matching TRBD2. The CDR3 length is 15 residues. With V trimmed by 0 bases and J by 6 bases, 3 bases remained unmatched. Germline V gene lookup returns CDR1 LGHDT and CDR2 YNNKEL (reference sequence). DNA for the CDR3: TGTGCCAGCAGCCAAGAGGCGGGAGGGTCCAATGAGCAGTTCTTC. Translated: CASSQEAGGSNEQFF.

The rearrangement joins TRBV30 to TRBJ1-1; D ambiguous. Germline V gene data show CDR1 as GTSNPN and CDR2 as SVGIG (reference sequence). Between the trimmed V and J ends, which lost 1 base and 4 bases, there was a span of 19 bases. CDR3 size: 16 residues. CDR3 in DNA: TGTGCCTGGAGTGCCCCCGGGATTTCTTTGGGCACTGAAGCTTTCTTT. This sequence encodes CAWSAPGISLGTEAFF.

This chain links TRBV4-3 with TRBJ1-2; 9 nucleotides line up with TRBD1. There are 15 residues in the CDR3. CDR1 and CDR2 (germline): LGHNA, YSLEER. V was pared by 1 base and J by 6 bases, with 6 bases of the junction left unmatched. In DNA, the CDR3 is TGCGCCAGCAGCCAAGGGCTGGACAGGGGTGATGGCTACACCTTC. This codes for CASSQGLDRGDGYTF.

The chain has TRBV15 and TRBJ2-2; TRBD2 aligns across 8 bases. Per the germline V gene, CDR1 is LNHNV and CDR2 is YYDKDF (reference sequence). The CDR3 has 17 residues. V trimming: 3 bases; J trimming: 7 bases; junction bases outside the gene matches: 13. For the CDR3, the DNA is TGTGCCACCAGCAGGCCAACTAGCGGCGGAGGGGACGGGGAGCTGTTTTTT. Amino acid sequence: CATSRPTSGGGDGELFF.

V and J are TRBV4-3 and TRBJ1-1; D unresolved. V dropped 0 bases and J dropped 5 bases, with 22 bases sitting between them. Germline V gene data show CDR1 as LGHNA and CDR2 as YSLEER. The CDR3 runs 18 residues. The CDR3 sequence: CASSQELLWGVAKTEAFF. In nucleotides, the CDR3 is TGCGCCAGCAGCCAAGAATTGCTGTGGGGTGTCGCGAAGACTGAAGCTTTCTTT.

The rearrangement uses TRBV6-5 and TRBJ1-2; D is ambiguous. The CDR3 spans 12 residues. Trimming took off 3 bases at V and 8 bases at J, with 10 bases between the two ends. Germline CDR1 MNHEY, CDR2 SVGAGI. This CDR3 is CASSYSDGGYTF. The CDR3 nucleotides are TGTGCCAGCAGTTATTCCGATGGGGGCTACACCTTC.

This chain joins TRBV9 and TRBJ1-3, with D possibly TRBD1 on 6 matching bases. This CDR3 has 15 residues. Germline V gene lookup returns CDR1 SGDLS and CDR2 YYNGEE. Trimming removed 0 bases at V and 4 bases at J, with 11 bases between. In nucleotides, the CDR3 is TGTGCCAGCAGCGTAGTTCCGGGGGCGGGAAACACCATATATTTT. Residues: CASSVVPGAGNTIYF.